The source of this T cell receptor (beta chain) is a study of blood T cell repertoires in COVID-19. Overall study: Acute and convalescent COVID-19 samples came from the United States, Italy and Spain.

Original data processing: Reference gene primer amplification gave estimated nucleated cell counts. Using immunoSEQ multiplex PCR, the repertoire was profiled, and TCRdb retains in-frame clones only, with some absent. V and J calls plus clone size are reproduced from that table; the DNA served to infer D and trimming. The sample contains 130,000 to 150,000 clones, around 89% of which appear only once. Cohort assignment relied on participant-reported clinical history. The sequence came from a woman younger than 45 with acute COVID-19. The sequencing input was PBMCs or T cells enriched from blood (not recorded which).

CDR3 region: CASSYSWRQGETQYF. The DNA for the CDR3 is TGTGCCAGCAGTTACTCGTGGAGACAGGGAGAGACCCAGTACTTC. The V and J genes are TRBV6-5 and TRBJ2-5; 7 bases fit TRBD1. CDR1 is MNHEY, CDR2 SVGAGI, per germline. V lost 0 bases and J lost 4; bases outside the gene matches: 5. The CDR3 loop spans 15 amino acids.